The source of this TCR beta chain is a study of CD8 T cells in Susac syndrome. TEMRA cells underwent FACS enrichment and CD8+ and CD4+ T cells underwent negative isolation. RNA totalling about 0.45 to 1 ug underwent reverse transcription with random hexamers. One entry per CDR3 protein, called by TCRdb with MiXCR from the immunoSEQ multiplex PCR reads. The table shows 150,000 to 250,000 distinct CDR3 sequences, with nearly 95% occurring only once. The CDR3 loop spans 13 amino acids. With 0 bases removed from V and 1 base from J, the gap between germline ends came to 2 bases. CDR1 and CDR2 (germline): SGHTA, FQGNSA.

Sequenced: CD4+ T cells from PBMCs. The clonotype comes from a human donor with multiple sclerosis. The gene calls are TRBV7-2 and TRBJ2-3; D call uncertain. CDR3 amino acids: CASSLARTDTQYF. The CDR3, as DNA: TGTGCCAGCAGCTTAGCCCGCACAGATACGCAGTATTTT.